The clone carrying this T cell receptor (beta chain) rates as medium-sized. Antigen specificity is unknown. In TCRdb, the 5' RACE reads were re-called with MiXCR into one record per CDR3 protein. The table lists 8,000 or so distinct CDR3 sequences, 8% to 10% of them singletons. This sample was taken from a study of spatial heterogeneity in lung cancer. Notes on the study in general: Higher tumor mutation counts went along with higher counts of expanded intratumoral alpha and beta TCRs.

This CDR3 contains 16 residues. CDR1 is MDHEN, CDR2 SYDVKM, per germline. V was clipped by 3 bases and J by 0 bases, with 12 bases between them. Time point given: sample taken at primary tumor resection. The rearrangement joins TRBV28 to TRBJ1-3; weak D call: TRBD1 (5 bases). The TCR sequence derives from a male donor with early-stage non-small cell lung cancer. Sequencing used lung tumor tissue, obtained at surgery. The CDR3 spells CASSFSGRGSGNTIYF. The CDR3 coding sequence is TGTGCCAGCAGTTTTTCAGGGAGGGGCTCTGGAAACACCATATATTTT.